Listed here are 17 T cell receptor beta chains from one sample, sequenced in a study of cytomegalovirus exposure and HLA in healthy donors. PCR amplification relied on 60 Vbeta primers (plus 13 Jbeta primers). TCRdb's table, derived via immunoSEQ multiplex PCR, lists solely in-frame clones and lacks some. This sample contains approximately 120,000 clones. The sequenced material came from PBMCs. Receptor source: a young man in good health and CMV-seronegative.

The chain couples TRBV30 to TRBJ1-2, with TRBD1 matching 7 bases. This CDR3 region has 12 residues. CDR1 is GTSNPN, CDR2 SVGIG, per germline (reference sequence). The V and J ends lost 2 bases and 7 bases, in that order; junction bases with no gene match: 4. The CDR3 reads CAWSTQGGGYTF. CDR3 nucleotide sequence: TGTGCCTGGAGTACGCAGGGGGGTGGCTACACCTTC.

The chain recombines TRBV11-2 with TRBJ2-7, with a weak D call TRBD2 (6 bases). Germline loops: CDR1 SGHAT, CDR2 FQNNGV. CDR3 length: 14 amino acids. Trimming cost V 0 bases and J 3 bases, with 9 bases left between them. CDR3 in amino acids: CASSLDLGGYEQYF. The CDR3 DNA reads as TGTGCCAGCAGCTTAGACCTGGGGGGCTACGAGCAGTACTTC.

V and J are TRBV7-9 and TRBJ2-1; 7 bases align to TRBD1. CDR1 and CDR2 (germline): SEHNR, FQNEAQ (reference sequence). The CDR3 covers 13 residues. V was clipped by 8 bases and J by 5 bases; unmatched bases: 6. CDR3 sequence (DNA): TGTGCCAGCTTCCGGACAGGAAACAATGAGCAGTTCTTC. This encodes CASFRTGNNEQFF.

The genes are TRBV7-8 and TRBJ1-6, with 8 bases that match TRBD1. The CDR3 consists of 14 residues. V was pared by 6 bases and J by 7 bases, with 5 bases of the junction left unmatched. Germline V lookup: CDR1 SGHVS, CDR2 FQNEAQ. Here the CDR3 DNA reads TGTGCCAGCAGATACGACAGGGGCAATTCACCCCTCCACTTT. Translated: CASRYDRGNSPLHF. The variable domain in full, completed from reference TRBV7-8 and TRBJ1-6, reads GAGVSQSPRYKVAKRGQDVALRCDPISGHVSLFWYQQALGQGPEFLTYFQNEAQLDKSGLPSDRFFAERPEGSVSTLKIQRTQQEDSAVYLCASRYDRGNSPLHFGNGTRLTVT.

The chain carries TRBV5-4 and TRBJ1-4; D not resolved. The CDR3 loop spans 15 amino acids. V was pared by 4 bases and J by 1 base, with 11 bases between. Germline V gives CDR1 SGHNT, CDR2 YYREEE (reference sequence). The CDR3 spells CASSPASGTNEKLFF. In DNA form, the CDR3 reads TGTGCCAGCAGCCCCGCTTCGGGAACTAATGAAAAACTGTTTTTT.

V and J are TRBV7-2 and TRBJ1-2; weak D call: TRBD1 (6 bases). Germline V gene lookup returns CDR1 SGHTA and CDR2 FQGNSA. The CDR3 spans 14 residues. The V gene lost 7 bases and the J gene lost 5 bases, with 17 bases spanning the gap. CDR3 DNA sequence: TGTGCCAGCACCCAGTCGGGGGGCGAATATGGCTACACCTTC. It yields the protein CASTQSGGEYGYTF.

This chain joins TRBV5-6 and TRBJ2-7, with D possibly matching TRBD2 (5 bases). The CDR3 runs to 13 residues. The germline V and J ends were trimmed by 5 bases and 3 bases, with 12 bases remaining between them. Germline assignment: CDR1 SGHDT and CDR2 YYEEEE. The CDR3 protein is CASSAGDRYEQYF. The CDR3 nucleotides read TGTGCCAGCAGTGCGGGCGACCGCTACGAGCAGTACTTC.

This chain uses TRBV10-2 with TRBJ2-5; TRBD2 might be the D (6 bases). Germline assignment: CDR1 WSHSY and CDR2 SAAADI. The CDR3 runs to 14 residues. The V end lost 2 bases, the J end lost 7 bases, and 14 bases lay between the germline ends. The CDR3 DNA sequence: TGCGCCAGCAGTGAGGGGAGGCCCGTTACGACCCAGTACTTC. Residues: CASSEGRPVTTQYF.

The rearrangement uses TRBV18 and TRBJ1-3; D remains ambiguous. This CDR3 has 16 residues. The V gene's germline CDR1 is KGHSH and CDR2 LQKENI. V lost 3 bases, J lost 0 bases, and 12 bases lay in between. CDR3 protein: CASSPYREGSGNTIYF. For the CDR3, the DNA is TGTGCCAGCTCACCGTACCGGGAGGGCTCTGGAAACACCATATATTTT.

The V gene is TRBV2, the J gene TRBJ1-2, with a possible D match to TRBD1 (6 bases). Germline V lookup: CDR1 SNHLY, CDR2 FYNNEI. This CDR3 is built from 15 residues. V was pared by 8 bases and J by 5 bases, with 21 bases between. CDR3 residues: CASAGVPSPMYGYTF. CDR3 DNA: TGTGCCAGCGCAGGGGTTCCCAGTCCCATGTATGGCTACACCTTC. The full variable domain, rest sourced from reference TRBV2 and TRBJ1-2, is EPEVTQTPSHQVTQMGQEVILRCVPISNHLYFYWYRQILGQKVEFLVSFYNNEISEKSEIFDDQFSVERPDGSNFTLKIRSTKLEDSAMYFCASAGVPSPMYGYTFGSGTRLTVV.

The rearrangement links TRBV18 to TRBJ2-7; weak D call: TRBD1 (6 bases). Germline lookup yields CDR1 KGHSH and CDR2 LQKENI. V was cut by 3 bases and J by 7 bases, with 19 bases left in between. The CDR3 sequence is 15 residues long. Written as DNA, the CDR3 is TGTGCCAGCTCACCTGAAATACAGGGTCTCAGGGAGCAGTACTTC. Protein product: CASSPEIQGLREQYF.

This chain joins TRBV10-2 and TRBJ2-1; a weak D match, TRBD2 (7 bases). From germline, CDR1 is WSHSY and CDR2 SAAADI. Trimming stripped 10 bases from V and 0 bases from J, with 16 bases between. This CDR3 contains 15 residues. CDR3 coding DNA: TGCGCCATCCGACTAGCAGGGGCCTCCTACAATGAGCAGTTCTTC. Translating gives CAIRLAGASYNEQFF.

The gene calls are TRBV28 and TRBJ2-3; tentatively, D is TRBD2 (5 bases). Per the germline V gene, CDR1 is MDHEN and CDR2 is SYDVKM. V lost 11 bases and J lost 1, with 13 bases in between. The CDR3 consists of 13 residues. The CDR3 spells CAGEDGGTDTQYF. CDR3 bases: TGTGCCGGGGAAGACGGGGGCACAGATACGCAGTATTTT.

This chain links TRBV9 with TRBJ2-7; TRBD2 aligns across 10 bases. After removal of 0 bases from V and 4 bases from J, the junction contained 13 bases not matched to a gene. This CDR3 contains 18 residues. CDR1 and CDR2 from the germline V gene are SGDLS and YYNGEE. Here the CDR3 reads CASSVEAGGPRLMYEQYF. The CDR3 DNA reads TGTGCCAGCAGCGTAGAAGCGGGAGGGCCCCGGTTGATGTACGAGCAGTACTTC.

The chain uses TRBV29-1 and TRBJ2-5; weak D call: TRBD2 (5 bases). The last part of the DNA fits TRBJ2-7 better; the J call may be wrong. CDR1 is SQVTM and CDR2 is ANQGSEA in the germline V gene. The CDR3 runs 11 residues. For the CDR3, the DNA is TGCAGCGTCCGAGGAGGTTACGAGCAGTACTTC. It codes for CSVRGGYEQYF.

This chain uses TRBV6-4 with TRBJ2-3; 8 nucleotides line up with TRBD2. J was trimmed by 4 bases and V by 5 bases; bases with no gene match: 5. Germline V lookup: CDR1 MRHNA, CDR2 SNTAGT. The CDR3 loop spans 14 amino acids. The CDR3 DNA is TGTGCCAGCAGTTTTAGCGGGGAAGCAGATACGCAGTATTTT. Its protein product is CASSFSGEADTQYF.

The rearrangement joins TRBV5-1 to TRBJ1-3; 7 bases fit TRBD1. Germline V gene data show CDR1 as SGHRS and CDR2 as YFSETQ. This CDR3 spans 15 amino acids. The junction had 8 bases not matched to a gene; V was cut back by 4 bases and J by 4 bases. Written as DNA, the CDR3 is TGCGCCAGCAGCCCAATGACAGGGTCGGGAAACACCATATATTTT. Amino acid sequence: CASSPMTGSGNTIYF.